The 16 T cell receptor beta chains in this list originate from one sample, sequenced in a study of shared clonotypes between healthy human individuals. The protocol was immunoSEQ multiplex PCR, while the TCRdb copy is restricted to in-frame clones and leaves out a portion. The sample includes over 2 million clones, about 95% seen only once; the top ten take roughly 1.1%. CD8 cells regarded as naive lacked CD45RO, were positively chosen for CCR7, and omitted terminally differentiated effector memory CD45RA+ cells. Sequenced sample: naive CD8+ T cells sorted from blood. The receptors stem from a man between 18 and 29 years old in good health.

This clone was observed a few times. CDR3: CASSFVYQETQYF. CDR3 DNA sequence: TGTGCCAGCAGTTTCGTTTACCAAGAGACCCAGTACTTC. V is TRBV27 and J is TRBJ2-5; D is unresolved. Per germline, CDR1 MNHEY and CDR2 SMNVEV (reference sequence). This CDR3 spans 13 amino acids. The V gene lost 3 bases and the J gene lost 0 bases, with 5 bases spanning the gap.

Regarding this clone: Other DNA variants within this sample encode the same CDR3. The chain combines TRBV5-6 with TRBJ2-7; 7 nucleotides line up with TRBD2. V gave up 0 bases and J gave up 0 bases; unmatched junction bases: 3. The V gene's germline CDR1 is SGHDT and CDR2 YYEEEE. There are 15 residues in the CDR3. The chain's CDR3 is CASSLAGGSSYEQYF. The CDR3 bases are TGTGCCAGCAGCTTGGCGGGCGGGAGCTCCTACGAGCAGTACTTC. Full variable domain (outside the CDR3, taken from reference TRBV5-6 and TRBJ2-7): DAGVTQSPTHLIKTRGQQVTLRCSPKSGHDTVSWYQQALGQGPQFIFQYYEEEERQRGNFPDRFSGHQFPNYSSELNVNALLLGDSALYLCASSLAGGSSYEQYFGPGTRLTVT.

The rearrangement uses TRBV7-9 and TRBJ1-2, with D possibly TRBD1 on 5 matching bases. CDR3 size: 16 residues. Germline CDR1 reads SEHNR; CDR2 reads FQNEAQ (reference sequence). The V end lost 5 bases, the J end lost 7 bases, and 23 bases lay between the germline ends. The CDR3 sequence is CASSPTPGQGVFGYTF. CDR3 DNA: TGTGCCAGCAGCCCCACCCCAGGCCAGGGTGTCTTTGGCTACACCTTC. The full variable domain, completed using reference TRBV7-9 and TRBJ1-2, is DTGVSQNPRHKITKRGQNVTFRCDPISEHNRLYWYRQTLGQGPEFLTYFQNEAQLEKSRLLSDRFSAERPKGSFSTLEIQRTEQGDSAMYLCASSPTPGQGVFGYTFGSGTRLTVV.

The J gene is TRBJ2-1, the V gene TRBV5-1; 10 bases match TRBD2. The CDR3 consists of 15 residues. With V trimmed by 4 bases and J by 4 bases, 5 bases remained unmatched. Germline V lookup: CDR1 SGHRS, CDR2 YFSETQ. CDR3 DNA: TGCGCCAGCAGCCACACTAGCGGGGATTACAATGAGCAGTTCTTC. Translation: CASSHTSGDYNEQFF.

As for this clone: This sample includes further DNA sequences coding for the same CDR3. This sequence joins TRBV30 and TRBJ2-5; tentative D call: TRBD2 (5 bases). The V end was cut by 0 bases, the J end by 3 bases, with 5 bases between. This CDR3 comprises 12 residues. Per the germline V gene, CDR1 is GTSNPN and CDR2 is SVGIG (reference sequence). Here the CDR3 DNA reads TGTGCCTGGAGTGTACTAGAAGAGACCCAGTACTTC. Translated, it gives CAWSVLEETQYF. The whole variable domain, remainder taken from reference TRBV30 and TRBJ2-5, is SQTIHQWPATLVQPVGSPLSLECTVEGTSNPNLYWYRQAAGRGLQLLFYSVGIGQISSEVPQNLSASRPQDRQFILSSKKLLLSDSGFYLCAWSVLEETQYFGPGTRLLVL.

The genes are TRBV10-3 and TRBJ1-5; TRBD1 matches 8 bases. Germline V gene lookup returns CDR1 ENHRY and CDR2 SYGVKD. The CDR3 runs to 15 residues. Losses at the gene ends were 4 bases for V and 6 bases for J; bases not matched to a gene: 8. CDR3 in amino acids: CAISVDRVVSQPQHF. DNA of the CDR3: TGTGCCATCAGTGTGGACAGGGTTGTAAGTCAGCCCCAGCATTTT.

The V call is TRBV5-1, the J call TRBJ2-2; no reliable D call. The V end lost 6 bases, the J end lost 6 bases, and 6 bases lay between the germline ends. The germline gives CDR1 SGHRS, CDR2 YFSETQ. The CDR3 has 11 residues. The CDR3 loop is CASTLAGELFF. CDR3 bases: TGCGCCAGCACCCTAGCCGGGGAGCTGTTTTTT.

The rearrangement uses TRBV4-3 and TRBJ2-1; D is perhaps TRBD2 (5 bases). Germline CDR1 LGHNA, CDR2 YSLEER. The CDR3 loop spans 14 amino acids. Trimming took off 0 bases at V and 9 bases at J, with 12 bases between the two ends. CDR3 in amino acids: CASSQENGRGEQFF. The CDR3 nucleotides are TGCGCCAGCAGCCAAGAGAACGGACGGGGTGAGCAGTTCTTC.

This chain joins TRBV10-2 and TRBJ2-3; 10 bases agree with TRBD1. The junction had 6 bases not matched to a gene; V was cut back by 3 bases and J by 6 bases. This CDR3 is 15 amino acids long. Germline V gene sequence: CDR1 WSHSY, CDR2 SAAADI. This CDR3 reads CASSEETGGFDTQYF. The DNA of the CDR3 is TGCGCCAGCAGTGAAGAGACAGGGGGCTTCGATACGCAGTATTTT.

The rearrangement uses TRBV2 and TRBJ1-4, with 7 positions matching TRBD1. Trimming took 8 bases from V and 9 from J; bases not matched to a gene: 9. CDR1 SNHLY and CDR2 FYNNEI come from the germline V gene. The CDR3 is made up of 13 amino acids. CDR3 nucleotides: TGTGCCAGCGACAAGACAGGGCGAAAAAAACTGTTTTTT. This encodes CASDKTGRKKLFF.

The chain carries TRBV2 and TRBJ2-7, with no clear D. V was shortened by 4 bases and J by 0 bases, with 13 bases between the two germline ends. The germline CDR1 and CDR2 sequences are SNHLY and FYNNEI. This CDR3 is built from 15 residues. The DNA of the CDR3 is TGTGCCAGCAGTGGCCCCCGGTTCCCCTCCTACGAGCAGTACTTC. The encoded protein is CASSGPRFPSYEQYF.

A word on this clone: The sample carries other DNA sequences with the same CDR3. The chain is built from TRBV27 and TRBJ2-7, with 14 bases lining up with TRBD2. The CDR3 sequence is 15 residues long. Germline CDR1 and CDR2: MNHEY and SMNVEV (reference sequence). V was clipped by 5 bases and J by 4 bases; unmatched bases: 4. For the CDR3, the DNA is TGTGCCAGCAGTCCCGGGACTAGCGGGAGTTACGAGCAGTACTTC. Translating it yields CASSPGTSGSYEQYF.

The rearrangement links TRBV10-2 to TRBJ1-5; 11 nucleotides match TRBD1. This CDR3 region has 15 residues. Losses at the gene ends were 2 bases for V and 7 bases for J; bases not matched to a gene: 4. Germline V gene lookup returns CDR1 WSHSY and CDR2 SAAADI. In nucleotides, the CDR3 is TGCGCCAGCAGTGAGGTGGGACAGGGGGTGCAGCCCCAGCATTTT. Its translation is CASSEVGQGVQPQHF.

The genes are TRBV7-9 and TRBJ1-2; TRBD1 aligns across 12 bases. Germline assignment: CDR1 SEHNR and CDR2 FQNEAQ (reference sequence). V shed 2 bases and J 4 bases; nucleotides not matched to a gene: 5. This CDR3 contains 16 residues. The CDR3 region has the DNA TGTGCCAGCAGCTTACTACCGGGACAGGGGGCCTATGGCTACACCTTC. Amino acid sequence: CASSLLPGQGAYGYTF.

The chain joins TRBV30 to TRBJ1-1, with D perhaps TRBD1 (6 bases). The CDR3 loop spans 15 amino acids. CDR1 and CDR2 from the germline V gene are GTSNPN and SVGIG (reference sequence). The ends were cut back, 0 bases at V and 0 bases at J, with 11 bases in the middle. The CDR3: CAWSVGQGLNTEAFF. The CDR3 bases are TGTGCCTGGAGTGTGGGGCAGGGGTTGAACACTGAAGCTTTCTTT.

A remark on this clone: The sample holds other DNA sequences that translate to the same CDR3. The gene calls are TRBV13 and TRBJ2-7; a possible D gene is TRBD1 (6 bases). CDR3 length: 14 residues. Germline CDR1 and CDR2: PRHDT and FYEKMQ (reference sequence). Trimming pared 5 bases from V and 0 bases from J, leaving 11 bases between. The CDR3 DNA follows: TGTGCCAGCAGCCCTGGACAGAGCTCCTACGAGCAGTACTTC. It is translated as CASSPGQSSYEQYF.